Listed below are T cell receptor beta chains from one sample, sequenced in a study of T cells in Graves' hyperthyroidism and ophthalmopathy. TCRdb redid the calling of the multiplex PCR reads with MiXCR, one entry per CDR3 protein. The table includes hundreds of thousands of distinct CDR3 sequences, over 35% detected once. Sequencing input: blood. These receptors were collected from a man in his late teens or twenties with Graves' hyperthyroidism. CDR3s include the opening cysteine and the closing phenylalanine or tryptophan. Each record gives: J gene, clone size, D gene, V gene, CDR3 DNA, CDR3 protein. The D gene is left open where the match is weak. Expanded clones are given a class, and other clones once, few, many or no size at all.

j_call: TRBJ2-7; clone_size: few; d_call: NA; v_call: TRBV7-8; cdr3_nt: TGTGCCAGCAGCGGGGACTGGTACGAGCAGTACTTC; cdr3_aa: CASSGDWYEQYF
j_call: TRBJ2-7; clone_size: few; d_call: NA; v_call: TRBV4-2; cdr3_nt: TGTGCCAGCAGCCAAGAGCAGACCCCTGCCGAGCAGTACTTC; cdr3_aa: CASSQEQTPAEQYF
j_call: TRBJ1-6; clone_size: few; d_call: NA; v_call: TRBV5-5; cdr3_nt: TGTGCCAGCAGCCGATCGGGCGGCTCGAATTCACCCCTCCACTTT; cdr3_aa: CASSRSGGSNSPLHF
j_call: TRBJ1-5; clone_size: NA; d_call: TRBD1; v_call: TRBV9; cdr3_nt: TGTGCCAGCAGCGTCCAGACAGGGGGGGCAGCTCAGCCCCAGCATTTT; cdr3_aa: CASSVQTGGAAQPQHF
j_call: TRBJ1-1; clone_size: NA; d_call: NA; v_call: TRBV5-1; cdr3_nt: TGCGCCAGCAGCTTATCGGGGCGCGGGGTTCGAACCACTGAAACTTTCTTT; cdr3_aa: CASSLSGRGVRTTETFF
j_call: TRBJ2-7; clone_size: few; d_call: TRBD1; v_call: TRBV5-8; cdr3_nt: TGTGCCAGCAGCACCCGGGACAGATCTAAGTCCTACGAGCAGTACTTC; cdr3_aa: CASSTRDRSKSYEQYF
j_call: TRBJ2-7; clone_size: NA; d_call: NA; v_call: TRBV7-2; cdr3_nt: TGTGCCAGCAGCTGGGGTGGCCGCACCTACGAGCAGTACTTC; cdr3_aa: CASSWGGRTYEQYF
j_call: TRBJ2-2; clone_size: few; d_call: NA; v_call: TRBV9; cdr3_nt: TGTGCCAGCAGCGCGAGAGGCGGGATGAGTCTGGCCGGGGAGCTGTTTTTT; cdr3_aa: CASSARGGMSLAGELFF
j_call: TRBJ2-7; clone_size: many; d_call: NA; v_call: TRBV7-2; cdr3_nt: TGTGCCAGCAGCTACTCACAGGGTTACGAGCAGTACTTC; cdr3_aa: CASSYSQGYEQYF
j_call: TRBJ2-7; clone_size: NA; d_call: NA; v_call: TRBV7-2; cdr3_nt: TGTGCCAGCAGCCTCGAAGTCCCTCTCTACGAGCAGTACTTC; cdr3_aa: CASSLEVPLYEQYF
j_call: TRBJ2-7; clone_size: NA; d_call: TRBD1; v_call: TRBV29-1; cdr3_nt: TGCAGCTTAACCGGGACAGGGGGCGACGAGCAGTACTTC; cdr3_aa: CSLTGTGGDEQYF
j_call: TRBJ1-1; clone_size: NA; d_call: NA; v_call: TRBV20-1; cdr3_nt: TGCAGTGCTAGGGAGGACGTGGTGAACACTGAAGCTTTCTTT; cdr3_aa: CSAREDVVNTEAFF
j_call: TRBJ2-5; clone_size: NA; d_call: NA; v_call: TRBV29-1; cdr3_nt: TGCAGCAGCCTTTACGAGGGCCAGGAGACCCAGTACTTC; cdr3_aa: CSSLYEGQETQYF